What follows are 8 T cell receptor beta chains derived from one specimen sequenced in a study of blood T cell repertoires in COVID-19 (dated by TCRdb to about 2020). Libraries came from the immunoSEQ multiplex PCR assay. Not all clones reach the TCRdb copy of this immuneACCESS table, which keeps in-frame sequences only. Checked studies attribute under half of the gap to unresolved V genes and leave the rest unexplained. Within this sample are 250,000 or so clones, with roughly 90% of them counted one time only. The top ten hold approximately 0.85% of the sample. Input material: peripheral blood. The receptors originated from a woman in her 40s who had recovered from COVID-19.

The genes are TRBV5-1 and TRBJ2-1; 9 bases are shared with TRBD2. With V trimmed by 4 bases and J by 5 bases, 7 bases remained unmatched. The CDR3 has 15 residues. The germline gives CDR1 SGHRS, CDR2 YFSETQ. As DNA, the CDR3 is TGCGCCAGCAGCACGTCTAGCGGGGACCACAATGAGCAGTTCTTC. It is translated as CASSTSSGDHNEQFF.

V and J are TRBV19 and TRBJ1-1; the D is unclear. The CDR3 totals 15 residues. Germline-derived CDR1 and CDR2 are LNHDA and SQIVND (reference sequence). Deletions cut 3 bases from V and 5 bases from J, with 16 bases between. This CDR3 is CASSIYLLESTEAFF. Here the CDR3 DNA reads TGTGCCAGTAGTATTTATTTACTTGAAAGTACTGAAGCTTTCTTT.

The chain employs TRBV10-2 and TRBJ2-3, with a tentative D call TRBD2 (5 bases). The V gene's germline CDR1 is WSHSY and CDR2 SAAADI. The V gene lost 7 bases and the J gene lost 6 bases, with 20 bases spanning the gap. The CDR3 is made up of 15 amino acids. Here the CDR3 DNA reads TGCGCCAGCAATCCGGGAACCCAAGAGACGGATACGCAGTATTTT. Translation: CASNPGTQETDTQYF.

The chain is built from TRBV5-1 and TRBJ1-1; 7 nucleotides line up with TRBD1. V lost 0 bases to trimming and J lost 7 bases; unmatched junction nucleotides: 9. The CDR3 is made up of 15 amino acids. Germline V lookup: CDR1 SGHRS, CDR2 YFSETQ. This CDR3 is CASSLEGTVENEAFF. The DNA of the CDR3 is TGCGCCAGCAGCTTGGAAGGGACAGTTGAAAATGAAGCTTTCTTT.

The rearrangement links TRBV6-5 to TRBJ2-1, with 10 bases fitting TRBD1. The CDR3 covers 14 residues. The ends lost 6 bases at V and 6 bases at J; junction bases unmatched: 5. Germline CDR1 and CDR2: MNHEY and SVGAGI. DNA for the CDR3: TGTGCCAGCAGAATCCGGACAGGGGGCAATGAGCAGTTCTTC. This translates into CASRIRTGGNEQFF.

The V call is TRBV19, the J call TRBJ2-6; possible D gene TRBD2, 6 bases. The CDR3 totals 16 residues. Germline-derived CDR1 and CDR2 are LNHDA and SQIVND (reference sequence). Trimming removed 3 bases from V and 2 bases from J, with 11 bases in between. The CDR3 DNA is TGTGCCAGTAGTATGTCGGGGACTGCTGGGGCCAACGTCCTGACTTTC. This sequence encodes CASSMSGTAGANVLTF.

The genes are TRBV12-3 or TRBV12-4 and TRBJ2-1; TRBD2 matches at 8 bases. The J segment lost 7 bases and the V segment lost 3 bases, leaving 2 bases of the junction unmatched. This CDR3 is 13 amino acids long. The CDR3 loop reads CASSLKRENEQFF. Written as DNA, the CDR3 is TGTGCCAGCAGTTTGAAGCGGGAGAATGAGCAGTTCTTC.

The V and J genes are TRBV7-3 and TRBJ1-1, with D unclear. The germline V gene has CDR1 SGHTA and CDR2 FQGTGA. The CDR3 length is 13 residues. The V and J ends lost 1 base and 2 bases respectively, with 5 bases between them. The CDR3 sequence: CASSLIKNTEAFF. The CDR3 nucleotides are TGTGCCAGCAGCTTAATCAAAAACACTGAAGCTTTCTTT. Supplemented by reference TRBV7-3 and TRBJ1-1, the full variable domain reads GAGVSQTPSNKVTEKGKYVELRCDPISGHTALYWYRQSLGQGPEFLIYFQGTGAADDSGLPNDRFFAVRPEGSVSTLKIQRTERGDSAVYLCASSLIKNTEAFFGQGTRLTVV.